This T cell receptor (beta chain) was sequenced in a study of beta chain features in type 1 diabetes. In the study overall: Healthy donors resembled patients in age, gender and cell yields. Regarding the study as a whole: VDJ junctions sequenced from type 1 diabetes patients showed fewer insertions and more deletions. Equally in patients and controls, PCR might preferentially amplify shorter templates. Shorter TCRB CDR3s, moderately but significantly so, were found in Type 1 diabetes patients in all four CD4+ subsets.

Trimming took off 7 bases at V and 4 bases at J, with 20 bases between the two ends. CDR3 size: 16 residues. Germline V CDR1 and CDR2: ENHRY, SYGVKD. As concerns this clone: Its antigen is undetermined.

Reverse transcribing all isolated RNA meant expressed TCRB transcripts were sequenced. Using immunoSEQ multiplex PCR, the repertoire was profiled, and TCRdb retains in-frame clones only, with some absent. The sample contains about 710,000 clones, around 15% of which appear only once. This TCR derives from a man between 18 and 35 years old with type 1 diabetes. V is TRBV10-3 and J is TRBJ1-3; the D gene is possibly TRBD1 (6 bases). The sequenced material came from naive CD4+ T cells from blood. The CDR3 loop is CAITLNRETVGNTIYF. The CDR3 DNA is TGTGCCATCACCCTAAACAGGGAAACGGTCGGAAACACCATATATTTT.